This TCR beta chain appears in the sequencing data of a study of tumor and adjacent non-tumor tissue in lung cancer. As for the study in general: Patients were aged about 30 to 85, around ten men and about five women, stage I to III. Each sample yielded 3.9 million or so productive TCRbeta reads on average. General study findings and limits: Tumor TCR diversity, when higher, was linked to shorter survival. Top 100 clones took a larger repertoire share in normal lung.

TCRbeta libraries were built with three rounds of nested PCR, modified from ARM-PCR. TCRdb independently ran MiXCR on the multiplex PCR reads; one entry per CDR3 protein. The sample contains 48,000 or so distinct CDR3 sequences, roughly two thirds of which appear only once. This clonotype appeared once. The antigen is unknown. Germline and junction disagree at one end, which may indicate a read error. The template was RNA from unsorted bulk tissue. This non-tumor lung sample came from over 3 cm beyond the tumor edge. Germline V gives CDR1 MNHEY, CDR2 SVGEGT. This CDR3 has 14 residues. The chain couples TRBV6-2 or TRBV6-3 to TRBJ2-1; 12 bases fit TRBD2. The receptor's source is a woman aged 70-85 years with non-small cell lung cancer. Sequences were obtained from distant non-tumor lung tissue. Here the CDR3 DNA reads TGTGTCAGCAAACTAGCGGGAGGTACGGATGAGCAGTTCTTC. It specifies CVSKLAGGTDEQFF.